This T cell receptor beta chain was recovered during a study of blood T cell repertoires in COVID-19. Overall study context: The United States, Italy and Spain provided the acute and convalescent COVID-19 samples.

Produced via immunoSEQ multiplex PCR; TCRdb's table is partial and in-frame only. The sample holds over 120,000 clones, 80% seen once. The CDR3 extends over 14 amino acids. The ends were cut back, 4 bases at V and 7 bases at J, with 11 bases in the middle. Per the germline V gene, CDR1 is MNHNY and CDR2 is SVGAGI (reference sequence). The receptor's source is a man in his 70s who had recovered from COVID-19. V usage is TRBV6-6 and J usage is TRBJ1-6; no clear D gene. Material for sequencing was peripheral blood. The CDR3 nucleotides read TGTGCCAGCAGTTGGGTTGCGGCGAATTCACCCCTCCACTTT. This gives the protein CASSWVAANSPLHF.